This T cell receptor beta chain stems from a study of cytomegalovirus exposure and HLA in healthy donors. Study in general: It was reported in a later analysis that the 120 or so validation repertoires used the same platform as the 500 to 700 first-cohort repertoires. Study-wide findings and caveats: The listing of 150 or so TCR beta chains classed them as cytomegalovirus-associated. In the 130 or so validation repertoires, a later analysis found that first-cohort TCR clusters tended to co-occur. Most observed TCR sequences were rare, whereas some public TCRs were detected in many donors.

Repertoires were generated with immunoSEQ multiplex PCR, while TCRdb's copy carries only in-frame clones and drops some. There are about 200,000 clones in the sample; roughly 82% occur only once, and roughly 1.5% lies in the top ten. On this clone itself: No antigen is known for it.

Trimming removed 7 bases from V and 7 bases from J, with 14 bases in between. The CDR3 contains 14 residues. The V gene's germline CDR1 is LGHNT and CDR2 FRNRAP. This sequence was found in a woman between 18 and 29 years old in good health and CMV-seronegative. The sequenced material came from PBMCs. The chain employs TRBV12-5 and TRBJ1-6, with D possibly TRBD1 on 6 matching bases. CDR3 nucleotide sequence: TGTGCTAGTGCCTCGGGACAAAAAAATTCACCCCTCCACTTT. Encoded protein: CASASGQKNSPLHF.